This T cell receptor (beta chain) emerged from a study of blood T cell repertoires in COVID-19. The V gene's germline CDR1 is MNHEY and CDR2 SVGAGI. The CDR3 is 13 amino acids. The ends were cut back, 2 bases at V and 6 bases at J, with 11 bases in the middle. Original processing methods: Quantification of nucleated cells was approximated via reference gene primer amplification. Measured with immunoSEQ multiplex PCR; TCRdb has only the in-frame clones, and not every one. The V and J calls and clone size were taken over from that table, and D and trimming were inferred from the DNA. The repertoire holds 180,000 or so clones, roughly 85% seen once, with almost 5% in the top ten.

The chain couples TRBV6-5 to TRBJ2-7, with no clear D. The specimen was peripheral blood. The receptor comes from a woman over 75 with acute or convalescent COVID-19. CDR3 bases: TGTGCCAGCAGTTACACCCAGCGAGGCGAGCAGTACTTC. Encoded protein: CASSYTQRGEQYF.